These T cell receptor beta chains were read from a single sample in a study of beta chain features in type 1 diabetes. Generated by immunoSEQ multiplex PCR, the TCRdb table keeps only in-frame clones and is missing some. The sample lists roughly 140,000 clones; about 44% were seen once. Source material: Tregs from blood. The receptors were sampled from a man between 18 and 29 years old in good health. Each CDR3 is given with its conserved first and last residue. A D gene is named only where the DNA matches it firmly. Some rows have no size entry. The others give once, few or many, or a class for an expanded clone.

clone_size,d_call,v_call,j_call,cdr3_aa,cdr3_nt
few,-,TRBV7-2,TRBJ1-5,CASSPWGGVPQPQHF,TGTGCCAGCAGCCCCTGGGGGGGTGTCCCTCAGCCCCAGCATTTT
-,TRBD1,TRBV4-1,TRBJ1-5,CASSQRTGFGQPQHF,TGCGCCAGCAGCCAACGGACAGGGTTTGGTCAGCCCCAGCATTTT
few,-,TRBV5-1,TRBJ1-1,CASTEIEGTEAFF,TGCGCCAGCACCGAAATCGAGGGCACTGAAGCTTTCTTT
-,-,TRBV7-9,TRBJ1-2,CASSLGGGYTF,TGTGCCAGCAGCTTAGGAGGAGGCTACACCTTC
-,-,TRBV4-2,TRBJ2-7,CASSQDWEDTYEQYF,TGTGCCAGCAGCCAAGATTGGGAGGACACCTACGAGCAGTACTTC
few,TRBD2,TRBV30,TRBJ2-1,CAWSVRQRGNEQFF,TGTGCCTGGAGTGTTCGTCAGCGGGGCAATGAGCAGTTCTTC
-,-,TRBV5-4,TRBJ2-3,CASSPQNPRGSDTQYF,TGTGCCAGCAGCCCCCAAAACCCCAGGGGCTCAGATACGCAGTATTTT
-,TRBD1,TRBV5-6,TRBJ1-6,CASSAQGDNSPLHF,TGTGCCAGCAGCGCCCAGGGGGATAATTCACCCCTCCACTTT
once,-,TRBV5-1,TRBJ2-7,CASSVPRGASDEQYF,TGCGCCAGCAGCGTACCTCGGGGGGCGAGTGACGAGCAGTACTTC
few,TRBD1,TRBV7-9,TRBJ2-3,CASHRGGTDTQYF,TGTGCCAGCCACAGGGGAGGCACAGATACGCAGTATTTT
-,TRBD2,TRBV5-1,TRBJ2-3,CASSLRLAGGTDTQYF,TGCGCCAGCAGCCTGCGACTAGCGGGAGGGACAGATACGCAGTATTTT
-,TRBD2,TRBV7-3,TRBJ2-3,CASSSGLAGADTQYF,TGTGCCAGCAGCTCCGGACTAGCGGGGGCAGATACGCAGTATTTT
few,TRBD2,TRBV7-2,TRBJ2-1,CASSPGLAANEQFF,TGTGCCAGCAGTCCCGGACTAGCGGCTAATGAGCAGTTCTTC
-,TRBD1,TRBV2,TRBJ1-1,CAPLTGEGLNTEAFF,TGTGCCCCCCTAACAGGGGAAGGGCTGAACACTGAAGCTTTCTTT
few,-,TRBV30,TRBJ1-1,CAWSVRWTRIEAFF,TGTGCCTGGAGTGTACGGTGGACACGGATAGAAGCTTTCTTT
few,-,TRBV10-3,TRBJ2-2,CAISADSGTGELFF,TGTGCCATCAGTGCGGACTCGGGGACCGGGGAGCTGTTTTTT
-,-,TRBV7-6,TRBJ1-2,CASSLNPFDSYNYGYTF,TGTGCCAGCAGCTTAAACCCCTTTGACAGTTATAACTATGGCTACACCTTC
-,-,TRBV6-5,TRBJ2-2,CASRLAGELFF,TGTGCCAGCAGACTGGCCGGGGAGCTGTTTTTT
-,TRBD2,TRBV6-5,TRBJ2-1,CASRNSGGTNNEQFF,TGTGCCAGCAGGAATAGCGGGGGGACGAACAATGAGCAGTTCTTC
once,TRBD1,TRBV14,TRBJ1-1,CASSPRTGPNTEAFF,TGTGCCAGCAGCCCGCGGACAGGGCCGAACACTGAAGCTTTCTTT
-,TRBD2,TRBV19,TRBJ2-7,CASRGSAGGVYEQYF,TGTGCCAGTAGGGGCTCAGCGGGAGGTGTGTACGAGCAGTACTTC
few,-,TRBV28,TRBJ2-7,CASMGRERSYEQYF,TGTGCCAGCATGGGCCGGGAGCGCTCCTACGAGCAGTACTTC
few,-,TRBV5-1,TRBJ2-3,CASSLAYDTDTQYF,TGCGCCAGCAGCTTGGCCTATGACACAGATACGCAGTATTTT
-,-,TRBV7-9,TRBJ1-2,CASSFIRGGDGYTF,TGTGCCAGCAGCTTTATCAGAGGAGGGGACGGCTACACCTTC
-,-,TRBV7-8,TRBJ2-6,CAILKQGFSGANVLTF,TGTGCCATCCTCAAACAGGGATTCTCTGGGGCCAACGTCCTGACTTTC
-,TRBD1,TRBV6-1,TRBJ2-7,CASSVNRGAYEQYF,TGTGCCAGCAGTGTAAACAGGGGCGCCTACGAGCAGTACTTC
-,-,TRBV11-2,TRBJ2-7,CASSLDVQGNEQYF,TGTGCCAGCAGCTTAGACGTTCAGGGAAACGAGCAGTACTTC
few,-,TRBV6-5,TRBJ2-1,CASSYSPGFIPEQFF,TGTGCCAGCAGTTACTCGCCAGGGTTTATACCCGAGCAGTTCTTC
-,-,TRBV30,TRBJ1-2,CAWSVLAGGYTF,TGTGCCTGGAGTGTACTCGCGGGTGGCTACACCTTC
-,TRBD1,TRBV5-1,TRBJ1-5,CASSLTGGGQPQHF,TGCGCCAGCAGTTTGACAGGGGGCGGTCAGCCCCAGCATTTT
-,-,TRBV27,TRBJ1-2,CASSLRGGSGYTF,TGTGCCAGCAGTTTACGGGGGGGTAGCGGCTACACCTTC
few,-,TRBV19,TRBJ1-1,CASSMVRRNTEAFF,TGTGCCAGTAGTATGGTACGGAGGAACACTGAAGCTTTCTTT
few,-,TRBV4-3,TRBJ1-2,CASSRHLEAVYGYTF,TGCGCCAGCAGCCGACACCTGGAAGCCGTCTATGGCTACACCTTC
-,TRBD2,TRBV29-1,TRBJ2-1,CSVAASGRSGEQFF,TGCAGCGTTGCGGCTAGCGGGAGAAGTGGTGAGCAGTTCTTC
few,-,TRBV14,TRBJ1-5,CASSQTGDQPQHF,TGTGCCAGCAGCCAGACGGGGGATCAGCCCCAGCATTTT
-,-,TRBV28,TRBJ1-1,CASSPSGFTEAFF,TGTGCCAGCAGTCCGTCGGGGTTCACTGAAGCTTTCTTT
-,TRBD1,TRBV18,TRBJ2-5,CASSPRSRGIQETQYF,TGTGCCAGCTCCCCCCGAAGCAGGGGGATACAAGAGACCCAGTACTTC